This T cell receptor (beta chain) came from a study of T cells in Graves' hyperthyroidism and ophthalmopathy. TCR beta CDR3 sequences were amplified from RNA transcripts. The TCR CDR3 first-round RT-PCR relied on the HTBI primer set. TCRdb recomputed calls from the multiplex PCR reads with MiXCR, one row per CDR3 protein. Of about 700,000 distinct CDR3 sequences in the sample, less than 15% were seen once. CDR1 GTSNPN and CDR2 SVGIG come from the germline V gene (reference sequence). The CDR3 has 12 residues. The V and J ends lost 0 bases and 5 bases respectively, with 6 bases between them. In this sample, this clonotype turned up many times.

Specimen: blood. V is TRBV30 and J is TRBJ2-3; D is unresolved. The sequence was collected from a woman between 18 and 30 years old with Graves' hyperthyroidism. The CDR3: CAWSVGLDTQYF. The CDR3 DNA reads as TGTGCCTGGAGTGTGGGCCTAGATACGCAGTATTTT.